The 9 T cell receptor beta chains below were found in one sample sequenced in a study of T cell responses to AZD1222 COVID-19 vaccine. Assay: immunoSEQ multiplex PCR; the TCRdb copy retains only in-frame clones and omits some. This sample carries under 70,000 clones, over 70% of them seen once, and the ten largest clones take around 5%. The material was peripheral blood, obtained 28 days after the second AZD1222 dose. The origin of the receptors is an adult who received the AZD1222 COVID-19 vaccine.

This chain joins TRBV27 and TRBJ1-4; a weak D match, TRBD1 (5 bases). In germline, CDR1 is MNHEY, CDR2 SMNVEV (reference sequence). The CDR3 is 14 amino acids. V lost 4 bases and J 8 bases, leaving 14 bases between the germline ends. CDR3 region: CASSSPGLGEKLFF. The CDR3 region has the DNA TGTGCCAGCAGTTCGCCGGGACTTGGCGAAAAACTGTTTTTT.

This clone was seen once. The gene calls are TRBV3-1 (or the pseudogene TRBV3-2) and TRBJ1-2, with D unclear. The V end was cut by 0 bases, the J end by 12 bases, with 11 bases between. Germline lookup yields CDR1 LGHDT and CDR2 YNNKEL (reference sequence). CDR3 length: 12 amino acids. Here the CDR3 DNA reads TGTGCCAGCAGCCAAGAAGGGCAAACCAACACCTTC. Its translation is CASSQEGQTNTF.

This rearrangement joins TRBV7-2 to TRBJ2-5; D is unclear. Trimming removed 5 bases at V and 1 base at J, with 11 bases between. This CDR3 contains 14 residues. The germline V gene has CDR1 SGHTA and CDR2 FQGNSA. CDR3 sequence (DNA): TGTGCCAGCAGCCAAGGGTTGGTCCAAGAGACCCAGTACTTC. It is translated as CASSQGLVQETQYF.

The rearrangement links TRBV19 to TRBJ1-5, with D perhaps TRBD1 (6 bases). The CDR3 length is 15 residues. V was clipped by 7 bases and J by 9 bases, with 22 bases between them. CDR1 is LNHDA, CDR2 SQIVND, per germline (reference sequence). The CDR3 sequence: CASTQFGGFPGPQHF. The CDR3 DNA reads as TGTGCCAGTACACAATTCGGGGGCTTCCCGGGGCCCCAGCATTTT.

The chain is built from TRBV4-1 and TRBJ2-5; TRBD1 is a possible D gene (5 bases). CDR3 length: 15 residues. V was cut by 0 bases and J by 7 bases, with 15 bases left in between. The germline V gene has CDR1 MGHRA and CDR2 YSYEKL. The CDR3 reads CASSQEGVPSGTQYF. CDR3 sequence (DNA): TGCGCCAGCAGCCAAGAAGGGGTACCTTCGGGGACCCAGTACTTC.

This clone has more than one count but fewer than ten. The rearrangement links TRBV28 to TRBJ2-2, with a tentative D call TRBD2 (6 bases). The CDR3 spans 17 residues. V lost 2 bases to trimming and J lost 5 bases, with 18 bases between them. Per germline, CDR1 MDHEN and CDR2 SYDVKM. The CDR3 coding sequence is TGTGCCAGCAGTTTAACTCTCCGGAGGGGAGGAACCGGGGAGCTGTTTTTT. It specifies CASSLTLRRGGTGELFF.

The chain carries TRBV6-5 and TRBJ1-6, with 11 bases aligning to TRBD1. This CDR3 region has 15 residues. Trimming cost V 6 bases and J 8 bases; bases outside gene matches: 6. Germline CDR1 MNHEY, CDR2 SVGAGI. The CDR3 here is CASSRTGQGDSPLHF. In DNA, the CDR3 is TGTGCCAGCAGCCGAACGGGACAGGGGGATTCACCCCTCCACTTT.

The V and J genes are TRBV5-1 and TRBJ1-1; tentatively, D is TRBD1 (6 bases). This CDR3 comprises 14 residues. The ends were cut back, 0 bases at V and 5 bases at J, with 11 bases in the middle. Germline V lookup: CDR1 SGHRS, CDR2 YFSETQ. CDR3 in amino acids: CASSLEAGVTEAFF. The CDR3 bases are TGCGCCAGCAGCTTGGAAGCAGGGGTGACTGAAGCTTTCTTT.

This clone was seen once. This chain uses TRBV5-1 with TRBJ2-4, with a weak D call TRBD2 (6 bases). CDR1 and CDR2 (germline): SGHRS, YFSETQ. The CDR3 has 13 residues. The ends were cut back, 0 bases at V and 11 bases at J, with 12 bases in the middle. The CDR3 is CASSLETAGLQYF. The CDR3 DNA is TGCGCCAGCAGCTTGGAAACAGCGGGCCTTCAGTACTTC. Using reference TRBV5-1 and TRBJ2-4 for the parts outside the CDR3, the full variable domain is KAGVTQTPRYLIKTRGQQVTLSCSPISGHRSVSWYQQTPGQGLQFLFEYFSETQRNKGNFPGRFSGRQFSNSRSEMNVSTLELGDSALYLCASSLETAGLQYFGAGTRLSVL.